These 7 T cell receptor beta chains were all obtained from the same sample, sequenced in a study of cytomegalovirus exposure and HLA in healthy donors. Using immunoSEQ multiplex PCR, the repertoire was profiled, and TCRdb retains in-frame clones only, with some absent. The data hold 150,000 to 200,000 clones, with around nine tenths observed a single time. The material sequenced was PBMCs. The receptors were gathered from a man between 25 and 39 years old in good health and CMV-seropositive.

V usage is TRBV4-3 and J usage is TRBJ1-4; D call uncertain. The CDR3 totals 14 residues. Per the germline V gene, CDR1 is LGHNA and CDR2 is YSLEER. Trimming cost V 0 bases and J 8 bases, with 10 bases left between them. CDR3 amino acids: CASSQDPRDEKLFF. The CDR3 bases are TGCGCCAGCAGCCAAGATCCCCGAGACGAAAAACTGTTTTTT.

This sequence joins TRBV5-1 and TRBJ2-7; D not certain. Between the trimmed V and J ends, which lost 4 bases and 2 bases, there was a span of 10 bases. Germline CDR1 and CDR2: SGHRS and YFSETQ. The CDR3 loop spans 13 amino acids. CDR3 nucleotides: TGCGCCAGCAGCAAGAGCCCGACCTACGAGCAGTACTTC. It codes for CASSKSPTYEQYF.

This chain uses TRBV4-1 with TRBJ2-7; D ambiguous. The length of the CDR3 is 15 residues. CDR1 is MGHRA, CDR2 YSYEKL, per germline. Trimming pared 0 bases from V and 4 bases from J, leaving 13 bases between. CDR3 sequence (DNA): TGCGCCAGCAGCCAAGATCCTAAACTGGGGTACGAGCAGTACTTC. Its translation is CASSQDPKLGYEQYF.

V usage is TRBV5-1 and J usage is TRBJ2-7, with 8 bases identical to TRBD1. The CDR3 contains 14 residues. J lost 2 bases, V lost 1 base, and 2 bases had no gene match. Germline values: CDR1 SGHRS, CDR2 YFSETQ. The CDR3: CASSLTGGAYEQYF. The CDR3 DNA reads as TGCGCCAGCAGCTTGACAGGGGGTGCCTACGAGCAGTACTTC.

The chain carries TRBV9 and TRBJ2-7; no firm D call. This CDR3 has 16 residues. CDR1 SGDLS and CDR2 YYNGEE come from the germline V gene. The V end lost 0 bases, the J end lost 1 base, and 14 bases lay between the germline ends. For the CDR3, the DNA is TGTGCCAGCAGCGTAGGTGCGGCCCGGGCATCCTACGAGCAGTACTTC. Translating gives CASSVGAARASYEQYF.

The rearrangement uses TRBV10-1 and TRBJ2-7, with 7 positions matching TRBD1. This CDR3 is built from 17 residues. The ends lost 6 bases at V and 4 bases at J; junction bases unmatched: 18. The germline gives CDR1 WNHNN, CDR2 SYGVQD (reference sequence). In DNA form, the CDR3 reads TGCGCCAGCAGGGTCGCGTTTCACAGGGGCTCGAGGTACGAGCAGTACTTC. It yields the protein CASRVAFHRGSRYEQYF.

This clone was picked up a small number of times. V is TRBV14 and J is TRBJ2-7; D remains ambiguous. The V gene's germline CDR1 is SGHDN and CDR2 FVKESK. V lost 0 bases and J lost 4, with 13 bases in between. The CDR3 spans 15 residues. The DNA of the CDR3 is TGTGCCAGCAGCCAAGACAGTTCTACGGCGTACGAGCAGTACTTC. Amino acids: CASSQDSSTAYEQYF.